Sequencing of this TCR beta chain was carried out in a study of shared clonotypes between healthy human individuals. The protocol was immunoSEQ multiplex PCR, while the TCRdb copy is restricted to in-frame clones and leaves out a portion. The data hold some 2,000,000 clones, with approximately 95% observed a single time. This clone has only one observation. Additional DNA sequences in this sample encode the identical CDR3. Trimming shortened V by 3 bases and J by 3 bases, and 9 bases separated the two germline ends. CDR1 and CDR2 from the germline V gene are SGHTS and YDEGEE. CDR3 size: 13 residues. Sequences were obtained from naive CD4+ T cells sorted from blood. As to subset: CD45RA+ positively selected. This TCR was sampled from a man aged 18 to 30 in good health. The chain uses TRBV5-8 and TRBJ1-2; D remains unclear. Here the CDR3 DNA reads TGTGCCAGCAGCTCAGACTCGGACTATGGCTACACCTTC. Protein product: CASSSDSDYGYTF.